This T cell receptor beta chain was identified during a study of early T cells in non-severe SARS-CoV-2 infection. Whole-study context: Whole-blood bulk RNA, unsorted, was sequenced, and chains were unpaired.

V shed 5 bases and J shed 12 bases, with 11 bases lying between them. Germline CDR1 is SNHLY and CDR2 is FYNNEI. The CDR3 covers 11 residues. This clonotype was recorded a few times. As yet, its antigen is unknown. Study-level findings and limits: VDJdb-based annotation leaned toward anti-spike CD8 responses and missed private and CD4 specificities.

Unique molecular identifiers tagged individual cDNA molecules. TCRdb reprocessed the 5' RACE reads with MiXCR, giving one entry per CDR3 protein. The profile shows just under 85,000 distinct CDR3 sequences, more than 9% of them singletons. The gene calls are TRBV2 and TRBJ2-4; no clear D gene. The starting material was whole blood, obtained at baseline. This clonotype was obtained from an adult who was a healthcare worker with PCR-confirmed SARS-CoV-2 infection or an uninfected control (not recorded which). CDR3 sequence: CASSLERTQYF. DNA of the CDR3: TGTGCCAGCAGTCTTGAGAGAACTCAGTACTTC.